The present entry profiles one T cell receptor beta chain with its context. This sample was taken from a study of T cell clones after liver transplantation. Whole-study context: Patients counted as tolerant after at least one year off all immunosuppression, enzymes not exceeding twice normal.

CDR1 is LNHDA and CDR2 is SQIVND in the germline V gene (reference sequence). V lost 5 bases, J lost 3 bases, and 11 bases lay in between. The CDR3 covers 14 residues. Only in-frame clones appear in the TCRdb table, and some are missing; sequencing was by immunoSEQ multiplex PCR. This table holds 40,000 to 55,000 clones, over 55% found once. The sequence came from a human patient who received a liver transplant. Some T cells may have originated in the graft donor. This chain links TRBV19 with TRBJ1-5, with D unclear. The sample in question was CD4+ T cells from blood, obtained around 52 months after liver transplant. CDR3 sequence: CASSLGVLNQPQHF. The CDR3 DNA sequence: TGTGCCAGTAGTCTCGGGGTCCTCAATCAGCCCCAGCATTTT.